This TCR beta chain was identified during a study of OX40 agonist ivuxolimab in advanced cancers. With respect to the entire study: Ivuxolimab, which targeted the costimulatory receptor OX40 (CD134), was an agonistic, fully human IgG2 monoclonal antibody. The paper describes the monotherapy dose-escalation part (N ≈ 52 patients) of the phase I trial of ivuxolimab. Prior anti-PD-1, anti-PD-L1 or anti-CTLA-4 therapy was permitted, and 40% of dose-escalation patients had received checkpoint inhibitors. Partial responses occurred in three dose-escalation patients, of whom one had hepatocellular carcinoma and two had cutaneous melanoma. A male proportion of roughly 80% and a mean age of about 60 years, ranging from 23 to 79, were recorded for the dose-escalation cohort. Intravenous ivuxolimab was administered to patients every 2 weeks at six dose levels: 0.01, 0.1, 0.3, 1.5, 3 and 10 mg/kg. Among the roughly 50 dose-escalation patients, about 20 had hepatocellular carcinoma, approximately 15 melanoma, 9 renal cell carcinoma and 9 head and neck cancer. Peripheral TCRbeta sequencing aimed to test whether ivuxolimab altered TCR sequence diversity and caused clonal T-cell expansion.

Including the terminal cysteine and phenylalanine, the CDR3 comprises 10 residues. Just CDR3 DNA is preserved here, 30 bases in frame from base 1. V is pared back by 7 bases and J by 11 bases, with 8 bases lying between the germline termini. The germline V gene encodes CDR1 SNHLY and CDR2 FYNNEI. The trial excluded patients who had a history of autoimmune disease or who were on systemic immunosuppression. Peripheral blood for TCR sequencing was drawn from every dose cohort at baseline, at cycle 4 day 1 and at cycle 7 day 1. Samples were obtained from an open-label, multicenter, first-in-human phase I dose-escalation trial of ivuxolimab. Adults with locally advanced or metastatic head and neck squamous cell, hepatocellular, melanoma or renal cell carcinoma were enrolled in the trial. Before TCR sequencing, CD4+ T cells and CD8+ T cells were sorted from peripheral blood as separate populations. Genomic DNA was isolated from the sorted cells so that the TCRbeta CDR3 region could be sequenced. TCRbeta CDR3 regions were sequenced using the immunoSEQ Assay. In TCRdb, the immuneACCESS table is reduced to in-frame sequences with V and J assigned. These tables do not hold every clone; where another copy was compared, an unresolved V gene accounts for under half, and the others remain unexplained. The sample profile shows tens of thousands of clones; approximately 84% of them were found once. About 7% of the sample is held by the ten biggest clonotypes.

Study-wide conclusions, independent of this receptor: The antigen specificity of the clonally expanded peripheral T cells was not determined. On average, CD8+ T cells showed more expanded clones than CD4+ T cells after ivuxolimab. At doses of 0.1 to 3.0 mg/kg, clonal expansion of both CD4+ and CD8+ blood T cells was observed from baseline to week 6. Low levels of normalized T-cell clonal expansion were also seen in some patients who did not respond. In partial responders in the 0.1-3.0 mg/kg groups, normalized peripheral clonal expansion was found to be among the lowest, especially among CD8+ T cells.

This clone was seen more than once but under ten times. Its antigen is unknown. The record has no base qualities; no much larger clone is one base away. The TCR sequence derives from an adult with an advanced solid tumor such as melanoma, head and neck, liver or kidney cancer. This material consisted of CD4+ or CD8+ T cells sorted from blood, taken in a trial of the OX40 agonist ivuxolimab. The chain is assembled from TRBV2 and TRBJ1-4, with the identity of the D gene unclear. The CDR3 is CASMTVKLFF. The DNA sequence reads TGTGCCAGCATGACTGTCAAACTGTTTTTT. Outside the CDR3, residues come from the reference TRBV2 and TRBJ1-4 proteins, so the full variable domain is: EPEVTQTPSHQVTQMGQEVILRCVPISNHLYFYWYRQILGQKVEFLVSFYNNEISEKSEIFDDQFSVERPDGSNFTLKIRSTKLEDSAMYFCASMTVKLFFGSGTQLSVL.